This T cell receptor beta chain was sequenced in a study of patients and donors after allogeneic stem cell transplantation. The CDR3 is 18 amino acids. Germline lookup yields CDR1 KGHDR and CDR2 SFDVKD. The V gene end was trimmed by 6 bases and the J gene end by 4 bases; junction bases not matched to a gene: 13. TCRdb redid the calling of the RT-PCR reads with MiXCR, one entry per CDR3 protein. The data contain roughly 960,000 distinct CDR3 sequences, roughly 18% of them singletons. This clonotype has only one observation. This TCR came from a human donor who was either an allogeneic HSCT recipient or a stem cell or donor lymphocyte infusion donor (not recorded which). It is not recorded whose cells these are; they may come from a transplant donor. The specimen sequenced was blood, either unsorted or a sorted T cell fraction (not recorded which). The chain uses TRBV24-1 and TRBJ2-3, with 12 nucleotides matching TRBD1. DNA of the CDR3: TGTGCCACCAGTCCCACCCACGCCGGGACAGGGGGCGCAGATACGCAGTATTTT. Translation: CATSPTHAGTGGADTQYF.